Sequencing of this T cell receptor beta chain was carried out in a study of blood T cell repertoires in COVID-19. This CDR3 comprises 14 residues. Germline CDR1 is KGHSH and CDR2 is LQKENI. V was clipped by 3 bases and J by 5 bases, with 14 bases between them. Seattle's enrolled individuals joined amid active infection and were then monitored longitudinally. Per the original methods: Nucleated cell number was recorded as an estimate derived from reference gene primer amplification. Sequencing was performed with immunoSEQ multiplex PCR; in TCRdb, only in-frame clones are kept and a portion is missing. V and J calls and clone size are copied from that table; D and trimming were computed from the DNA. The table records roughly 200,000 clones, 70% to 80% of them present only once.

The V call is TRBV18, the J call TRBJ2-7, with a possible D match to TRBD1 (6 bases). The origin of this receptor is a woman aged 40-49 years with COVID-19, enrolled during active disease. The sample taken for sequencing was peripheral blood. As DNA, the CDR3 is TGTGCCAGCTCACCCAACAGGGAAACCCACGAGCAGTACTTC. This translates into CASSPNRETHEQYF.